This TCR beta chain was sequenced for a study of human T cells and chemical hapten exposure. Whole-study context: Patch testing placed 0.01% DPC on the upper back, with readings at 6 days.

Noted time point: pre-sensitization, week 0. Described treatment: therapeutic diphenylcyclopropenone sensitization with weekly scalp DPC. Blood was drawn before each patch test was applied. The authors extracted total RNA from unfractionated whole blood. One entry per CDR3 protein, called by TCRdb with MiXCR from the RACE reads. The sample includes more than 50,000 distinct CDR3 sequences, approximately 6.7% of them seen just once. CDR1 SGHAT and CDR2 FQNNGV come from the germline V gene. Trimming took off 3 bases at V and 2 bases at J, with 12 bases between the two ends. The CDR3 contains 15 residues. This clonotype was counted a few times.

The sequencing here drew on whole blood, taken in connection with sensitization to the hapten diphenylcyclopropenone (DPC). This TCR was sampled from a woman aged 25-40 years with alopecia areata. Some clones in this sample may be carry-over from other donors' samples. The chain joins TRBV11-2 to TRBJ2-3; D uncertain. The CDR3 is CASSLATRPTDTQYF. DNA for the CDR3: TGTGCCAGCAGCTTGGCCACGAGGCCCACAGATACGCAGTATTTT. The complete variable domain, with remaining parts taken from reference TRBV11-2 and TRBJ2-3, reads EAGVAQSPRYKIIEKRQSVAFWCNPISGHATLYWYQQILGQGPKLLIQFQNNGVVDDSQLPKDRFSAERLKGVDSTLKIQPAKLEDSAVYLCASSLATRPTDTQYFGPGTRLTVL.